These 30 T cell receptor beta chains came from one sample sequenced in a study of glioma-infiltrating T cells. Amplification of TCR alpha and beta CDR3 regions from RNA used iRepertoire nested multiplex PCR. One entry per CDR3 protein results from TCRdb running MiXCR on the multiplex PCR reads. Counted here are about 110,000 distinct CDR3 sequences, less than 30% occurring once; the ten biggest clones make up 30% to 35%. Sample: glioma tissue, nonneoplastic brain tissue, or PBMCs (not recorded which). The source is a human donor with low-grade glioma or glioblastoma, undergoing nonglioma brain surgery, or in good health (not recorded which).

As for this clonotype: This sequence may be a read error, since a much larger clone differs from it by one base. This CDR3 fails to terminate in the conserved phenylalanine or tryptophan, so it likely reflects a read error. The chain is built from TRBV6-4 and TRBJ1-1; D not certain. The V gene lost 4 bases and the J gene lost 2 bases, with 11 bases spanning the gap. Germline CDR1 reads MRHNA; CDR2 reads SNTAGT. The CDR3 has 14 amino acids. The CDR3 DNA sequence: TGTGCCAGCAGTGCAACTTACGGAAACACTGAAGCTTTCCTT. It is translated as CASSATYGNTEAFL.

There are many counts of this clonotype. The rearrangement uses TRBV2 and TRBJ1-5, with D tentatively TRBD1 (5 bases). The CDR3 totals 14 residues. Trimming left V 4 bases short and J 7 bases short, with 14 bases between. Germline-derived CDR1 and CDR2 are SNHLY and FYNNEI. The CDR3 DNA follows: TGTGCCAGCAGTGCTGGGCAGGGAGGGCAGCCCCAGCATTTT. Translating it yields CASSAGQGGQPQHF.

This clonotype has at least ten counts. V and J are TRBV4-2 and TRBJ2-3, with D unclear. This CDR3 is 16 amino acids long. V was clipped by 0 bases and J by 0 bases, with 10 bases between them. Germline V lookup: CDR1 LGHNA, CDR2 YNFKEQ. CDR3 region: CASSQETATSTDTQYF. DNA of the CDR3: TGTGCCAGCAGCCAAGAAACCGCTACTAGCACAGATACGCAGTATTTT.

This clonotype was detected many times. This rearrangement joins TRBV7-2 to TRBJ2-3, with D perhaps TRBD2 (6 bases). Looked up from germline, CDR1 is SGHTA and CDR2 is FQGNSA. The V end was cut by 2 bases, the J end by 1 base, with 16 bases between. CDR3 length equals 17 residues. CDR3 sequence: CASSLSSRGTGTDTQYF. The DNA for the CDR3 is TGTGCCAGCAGCTTAAGCTCTCGCGGGACCGGCACAGATACGCAGTATTTT.

Many counts were recorded for this clonotype. Its ends do not fully match the called genes, so a read error is possible. The genes are TRBV6-2 or TRBV6-3 and TRBJ1-2; D call uncertain. The CDR3 has 11 amino acids. CDR1 MNHEY and CDR2 SVGEGT come from the germline V gene. CDR3 region: CASSRLYSYTF. CDR3 in DNA: TGTGCCAGCAGTCGACTCTATAGCTACACCTTC.

This clonotype has just a few counts. J is TRBJ1-2 and V is TRBV7-9; no firm D call. V was clipped by 1 base and J by 2 bases, with 8 bases between them. CDR3 length equals 14 residues. Germline V gene sequence: CDR1 SEHNR, CDR2 FQNEAQ (reference sequence). The CDR3 coding sequence is TGTGCCAGCAGCTTAGGGACGGAAAACTATGGCTACACCTTC. Its protein is CASSLGTENYGYTF.

This rearrangement joins TRBV5-4 to TRBJ2-3; maybe TRBD1 (7 bases). This CDR3 contains 14 residues. V was shortened by 4 bases and J by 4 bases, with 13 bases between the two germline ends. From germline, CDR1 is SGHNT and CDR2 YYREEE (reference sequence). Here the CDR3 DNA reads TGTGCCAGCAGCCCGGACAGGAGGGCAGATACGCAGTATTTT. Translation: CASSPDRRADTQYF.

This clonotype showed up many times. The genes are TRBV7-6 and TRBJ2-7; 8 bases line up with TRBD1. Germline V gene lookup returns CDR1 SGHVS and CDR2 FNYEAQ. The CDR3 has 14 residues. Trimming removed 3 bases from V and 5 bases from J; junction bases left unmatched: 6. As DNA, the CDR3 is TGTGCCAGCAGCTTGACAGGGGAGTTACACGAGCAGTACTTC. It is translated as CASSLTGELHEQYF.

The chain is built from TRBV29-1 and TRBJ2-1; 8 bases are shared with TRBD1. From germline, CDR1 is SQVTM and CDR2 ANQGSEA. The CDR3 loop spans 17 amino acids. V gave up 0 bases and J gave up 0 bases; unmatched junction bases: 7. The CDR3: CSVEDPRTGSSYNEQFF. CDR3 bases: TGCAGCGTTGAAGATCCCCGGACAGGGAGCTCCTACAATGAGCAGTTCTTC.

As concerns this clonotype: This may be a read error, as it is one base from a much larger clone. This chain joins TRBV3-1 and TRBJ2-1, with D perhaps given as TRBD1 or TRBD2 (7 bases each). CDR3 length: 12 amino acids. Germline V lookup: CDR1 LGHDT, CDR2 YNNKEL (reference sequence). In DNA form, the CDR3 reads TGTGTCAGCAGCCAGGGGGGGGATGAGCAGTTCTTC. Protein sequence: CVSSQGGDEQFF.

This clonotype appeared many times. This chain joins TRBV29-1 and TRBJ1-3; D not resolved. Trimming pared 2 bases from V and 7 bases from J, leaving 12 bases between. The CDR3 runs to 13 residues. The V gene's germline CDR1 is SQVTM and CDR2 ANQGSEA. As DNA, the CDR3 is TGCAGCGTTGAACCCTTGATAGGGAACACCATATATTTT. This codes for CSVEPLIGNTIYF.

This clonotype showed up many times. CDR3 sequence reads: CASRLEAGADSPLHF. The CDR3 nucleotides are TGTGCCAGCAGACTGGAGGCAGGAGCCGATTCACCCCTCCACTTT. The chain links TRBV6-1 to TRBJ1-6; no reliable D call. The germline V gene encodes CDR1 MNHNS and CDR2 SASEGT. CDR3 size: 15 residues. Trimming stripped 6 bases from V and 8 bases from J, with 17 bases between.

There are many counts of this clonotype. The rearrangement uses TRBV5-4 and TRBJ2-5; D may be TRBD1 (6 bases). V was clipped by 0 bases and J by 4 bases, with 10 bases between them. Germline V gives CDR1 SGHNT, CDR2 YYREEE (reference sequence). The CDR3 covers 14 residues. CDR3 bases: TGTGCCAGCAGCTTGGTGTCAGGGGCAGAGACCCAGTACTTC. It yields the protein CASSLVSGAETQYF. Based on the CDR3 plus reference TRBV5-4 and TRBJ2-5, the full variable domain is ETGVTQSPTHLIKTRGQQVTLRCSSQSGHNTVSWYQQALGQGPQFIFQYYREEENGRGNFPPRFSGLQFPNYSSELNVNALELDDSALYLCASSLVSGAETQYFGPGTRLLVL.

The rearrangement links TRBV20-1 to TRBJ1-1; D possibly corresponds to TRBD1 (6 bases). Trimming removed 6 bases at V and 6 bases at J, with 14 bases between. The germline CDR1 and CDR2 sequences are DFQATT and SNEGSKA (reference sequence). This CDR3 has 12 amino acids. CDR3 loop: CSARFEGAEAFF. The CDR3, as DNA: TGCAGTGCCAGATTCGAGGGGGCTGAAGCTTTCTTT.

This clonotype has a handful of counts. This chain uses TRBV12-5 with TRBJ2-2; no definite D call. The length of the CDR3 is 14 residues. The germline CDR1 and CDR2 sequences are LGHNT and FRNRAP. Trimming left V 5 bases short and J 3 bases short, with 10 bases between. For the CDR3, the DNA is TGTGCTAGTGGTCCTGAACGGGACACCGGGGAGCTGTTTTTT. As protein: CASGPERDTGELFF.

This clonotype was recorded at least ten times. V and J are TRBV7-2 and TRBJ2-3; 8 positions agree with TRBD2. Germline V gives CDR1 SGHTA, CDR2 FQGNSA. The V segment lost 6 bases and the J segment 1 base; nucleotides outside the gene matches: 9. The CDR3 length is 16 residues. The CDR3 region has the DNA TGTGCCAGCAGGGCGGGGCAAGCGGGAGGCACAGATACGCAGTATTTT. It specifies CASRAGQAGGTDTQYF.

This clonotype was picked up many times. V and J are TRBV27 and TRBJ2-3; D possibly corresponds to TRBD2 (5 bases). V was trimmed by 3 bases and J by 5 bases, leaving 12 bases between them. Looked up from germline, CDR1 is MNHEY and CDR2 is SMNVEV (reference sequence). The CDR3 has 14 residues. This CDR3 reads CASSFRGSEDTQYF. Here the CDR3 DNA reads TGTGCCAGCAGTTTTCGAGGGAGTGAAGATACGCAGTATTTT.

To note about this clonotype: Since a much larger clone is just one base distant, this may be a read error. The chain joins TRBV4-1 to TRBJ2-1, with TRBD2 matching 7 bases. The CDR3 contains 16 residues. Unmatched junction bases numbered 10, after V lost 1 base and J lost 7 bases. Germline CDR1 reads MGHRA; CDR2 reads YSYEKL. CDR3 bases: TGCGCCAGCAGCCAAGTGGGGGAGCGGGGAGAAAATGAGCAGTTCTTC. Its protein product is CASSQVGERGENEQFF.

This clonotype has ten or more counts. In DNA, the CDR3 is TGTGCCAGCAAAGTAGGGGTGGTCACCGGGGAGCTGTTTTTT. Translating it yields CASKVGVVTGELFF. The V call is TRBV6-1, the J call TRBJ2-2; D is perhaps TRBD1 (5 bases). Per the germline V gene, CDR1 is MNHNS and CDR2 is SASEGT. Trimming shortened V by 7 bases and J by 4 bases, and 13 bases separated the two germline ends. CDR3 length: 14 amino acids.

The chain links TRBV19 to TRBJ2-6; either TRBD1 or TRBD2 may supply D (5 bases each). Germline values: CDR1 LNHDA, CDR2 SQIVND (reference sequence). There are 15 residues in the CDR3. The V and J ends lost 5 bases and 9 bases respectively, with 17 bases between them. The CDR3 nucleotides are TGTGCCAGTAGTTTCGGGACCAGGGTGGTCAACGTCCTGACTTTC. Protein sequence: CASSFGTRVVNVLTF.

This clonotype has ten or more counts. The chain joins TRBV6-2 or TRBV6-3 to TRBJ1-2; 8 bases fit TRBD1. Germline V gene lookup returns CDR1 MNHEY and CDR2 SVGEGT. This CDR3 spans 12 amino acids. CDR3 coding DNA: TGTGCGACGTCGACAGGGGCGGAAGGCTACACCTTC. As protein: CATSTGAEGYTF.

Many counts were recorded for this clonotype. This may be a read error, as it is one base from a much larger clone. This chain links TRBV29-1 with TRBJ2-7; possibly TRBD2 for D (5 bases). Trimming removed 8 bases from V and 6 bases from J, with 14 bases in between. This CDR3 is 11 amino acids long. Germline V gene data show CDR1 as SQVTM and CDR2 as ANQGSEA. CDR3 in DNA: TGCAGCATTAGCGTGGCCGGCGAGCAGTACTTC. Protein product: CSISVAGEQYF.

There are a few counts of this clonotype. This may stem from a read error, because a much larger clone lies one nucleotide away. V is TRBV18 and J is TRBJ1-1, with TRBD1 identical over 12 bases. This CDR3 is built from 16 residues. CDR1 KGHSH and CDR2 LQKENI come from the germline V gene. CDR3 in DNA: TGTGCCAGCTCACCGGGACAGGGGGCTTCGAACACTGAAGCTTCCTTT. Protein sequence: CASSPGQGASNTEASF.

This clonotype was observed at least ten times. The CDR3 reads CSARVQSDQPQHF. Written as DNA, the CDR3 is TGCAGTGCTAGAGTACAGAGCGATCAGCCCCAGCATTTT. The rearrangement joins TRBV20-1 to TRBJ1-5; no reliable D call. Germline CDR1 DFQATT, CDR2 SNEGSKA (reference sequence). V lost 1 base and J 5 bases, leaving 9 bases between the germline ends. CDR3 length: 13 amino acids.

V and J are TRBV6-2 or TRBV6-3 and TRBJ2-1; 10 nucleotides line up with TRBD2. The CDR3 has 15 residues. The germline CDR1 and CDR2 sequences are MNHEY and SVGEGT. The junction had 13 bases not matched to a gene; V was cut back by 9 bases and J by 8 bases. The CDR3 nucleotides are TGTGCCAGTTCCCTAATAGCGGGGGGTATGGATGAGCAGTTCTTC. As protein: CASSLIAGGMDEQFF.

This clonotype was detected many times. This rearrangement joins TRBV7-2 to TRBJ2-3; D not certain. Germline-derived CDR1 and CDR2 are SGHTA and FQGNSA. Trimming pared 1 base from V and 4 bases from J, leaving 6 bases between. The CDR3 runs 13 residues. The CDR3, as DNA: TGTGCCAGCAGCTTAGTGGCGTCAGATACGCAGTATTTT. Its protein is CASSLVASDTQYF.

This clonotype was found many times. The J gene is TRBJ2-7, the V gene TRBV18, with 8 bases aligning to TRBD1. After removal of 8 bases from V and 1 base from J, the junction contained 10 bases not matched to a gene. This CDR3 is 15 amino acids long. CDR1 is KGHSH, CDR2 LQKENI, per germline. As DNA, the CDR3 is TGTGCCAGCACCAGTACAGGGGGACCATCCTACGAGCAGTACTTC. It specifies CASTSTGGPSYEQYF.

In this sample, this clonotype turned up many times. V gene TRBV20-1 combines with J gene TRBJ1-5; D is perhaps TRBD1 (6 bases). V lost 6 bases and J 3 bases, leaving 21 bases between the germline ends. CDR1 and CDR2 from the germline V gene are DFQATT and SNEGSKA (reference sequence). CDR3 length: 16 residues. CDR3 sequence: CSAPGERGGNNQPQHF. DNA for the CDR3: TGCAGTGCGCCCGGGGAGAGGGGGGGGAACAATCAGCCCCAGCATTTT.

This clonotype was picked up many times. The chain joins TRBV7-2 to TRBJ1-2, with 7 positions matching TRBD1. Germline trimming cut 3 bases from V and 8 bases from J; bases unmatched to any gene: 6. Germline CDR1 SGHTA, CDR2 FQGNSA. This CDR3 has 13 amino acids. This CDR3 reads CASSFDRAAGYTF. Here the CDR3 DNA reads TGTGCCAGCAGCTTCGACAGGGCGGCGGGCTACACCTTC.

Points on this clonotype: The junction differs from germline at one of its ends, possibly a read error. This rearrangement joins TRBV2 to TRBJ1-5, with 8 bases matching TRBD1. From germline, CDR1 is SNHLY and CDR2 FYNNEI. CDR3 length: 14 residues. CDR3 sequence reads: CASHRTGYNRPQHF. In nucleotides, the CDR3 is TGTGCCAGCCACCGGACAGGGTACAATCGGCCCCAGCATTTT. Complete variable domain (other parts from reference TRBV2 and TRBJ1-5): EPEVTQTPSHQVTQMGQEVILRCVPISNHLYFYWYRQILGQKVEFLVSFYNNEISEKSEIFDDQFSVERPDGSNFTLKIRSTKLEDSAMYFCASHRTGYNRPQHFGDGTRLSIL.